Listed here are 9 T cell receptor beta chains from one sample, sequenced in a study of shared clonotypes between healthy human individuals. Sequencing was performed with immunoSEQ multiplex PCR; in TCRdb, only in-frame clones are kept and a portion is missing. The sample has around 700,000 clones, approximately 79% seen once. Sequencing was done on a sample of memory CD4+ T cells sorted from blood. The sample's subset: CD45RA-negative fraction. The receptors shown here come from a woman aged 30 to 39 in good health.

The rearrangement uses TRBV6-6 and TRBJ1-5, with D perhaps TRBD1 (6 bases). V was shortened by 6 bases and J by 3 bases, with 18 bases between the two germline ends. The length of the CDR3 is 16 residues. CDR1 MNHNY and CDR2 SVGAGI come from the germline V gene (reference sequence). The CDR3 is CASSLLGGANNQPQHF. DNA of the CDR3: TGTGCCAGCAGCCTACTAGGGGGGGCTAACAATCAGCCCCAGCATTTT.

The genes are TRBV7-8 and TRBJ2-7, with 10 positions matching TRBD2. This CDR3 is built from 17 residues. Germline CDR1 and CDR2: SGHVS and FQNEAQ. V dropped 2 bases and J dropped 2; count of bases not matched to a gene: 9. The CDR3 bases are TGTGCCAGCAGCTTACTGACTAGCGGGCTTCGAGCCTACGAGCAGTACTTC. The encoded protein is CASSLLTSGLRAYEQYF. The whole variable domain, remainder taken from reference TRBV7-8 and TRBJ2-7, is GAGVSQSPRYKVAKRGQDVALRCDPISGHVSLFWYQQALGQGPEFLTYFQNEAQLDKSGLPSDRFFAERPEGSVSTLKIQRTQQEDSAVYLCASSLLTSGLRAYEQYFGPGTRLTVT.

The V gene is TRBV28, the J gene TRBJ2-1; D may match TRBD1 or TRBD2 (5 bases each). Germline V gene lookup returns CDR1 MDHEN and CDR2 SYDVKM. V gave up 6 bases and J gave up 8 bases, with 20 bases separating them. The CDR3 runs to 15 residues. The CDR3 region is CASRGASHRSDEQFF. CDR3 in DNA: TGTGCCAGCAGGGGCGCTAGCCACAGGAGCGATGAGCAGTTCTTC.

The V and J genes are TRBV10-3 and TRBJ1-1, with D perhaps matching TRBD1 (5 bases). The V gene's germline CDR1 is ENHRY and CDR2 SYGVKD. V was shortened by 3 bases and J by 8 bases, with 7 bases between the two germline ends. The CDR3 length is 11 residues. CDR3 DNA: TGTGCCATCAGTGATAGGGGCGAAGCTTTCTTT. Translating it yields CAISDRGEAFF.

V and J are TRBV2 and TRBJ2-1; D uncertain. From germline, CDR1 is SNHLY and CDR2 FYNNEI. Trimming took off 6 bases at V and 4 bases at J, with 4 bases between the two ends. The CDR3 contains 11 residues. This CDR3 is CASRGYNEQFF. The CDR3, as DNA: TGTGCCAGCAGGGGGTACAATGAGCAGTTCTTC. Using reference TRBV2 and TRBJ2-1 for the parts outside the CDR3, the full variable domain is EPEVTQTPSHQVTQMGQEVILRCVPISNHLYFYWYRQILGQKVEFLVSFYNNEISEKSEIFDDQFSVERPDGSNFTLKIRSTKLEDSAMYFCASRGYNEQFFGPGTRLTVL.

The rearrangement joins TRBV2 to TRBJ1-2; no reliable D call. Germline V gene data show CDR1 as SNHLY and CDR2 as FYNNEI. The V gene lost 1 base and the J gene lost 3 bases, with 12 bases spanning the gap. The CDR3 is 15 residues long. The chain's CDR3 is CASSEGRTGDYGYTF. The DNA for the CDR3 is TGTGCCAGCAGTGAAGGGCGGACCGGGGACTATGGCTACACCTTC.

The chain employs TRBV2 and TRBJ1-5; 8 nucleotides match TRBD1. V shed 7 bases, J shed 9 bases, and the junction held 8 bases outside the gene matches. The CDR3 spans 13 residues. Per germline, CDR1 SNHLY and CDR2 FYNNEI. In nucleotides, the CDR3 is TGTGCCAGCAAAGGACAGGGAGCCCTGCCCCAGCATTTT. This codes for CASKGQGALPQHF.

This rearrangement joins TRBV7-2 to TRBJ2-1, with TRBD2 identical over 12 bases. V dropped 10 bases and J dropped 9; count of bases not matched to a gene: 10. Looked up from germline, CDR1 is SGHTA and CDR2 is FQGNSA. CDR3 length equals 14 residues. CDR3 DNA sequence: TGTGCCAATCAGGCGACTAGCGGGAGAATTGAGCAGTTCTTC. This encodes CANQATSGRIEQFF.

V usage is TRBV5-1 and J usage is TRBJ1-3, with no clear D. From germline, CDR1 is SGHRS and CDR2 YFSETQ. The CDR3 has 16 residues. V was cut by 4 bases and J by 0 bases, with 14 bases left in between. The CDR3 loop is CASSPLGVGSGNTIYF. The CDR3, as DNA: TGCGCCAGCAGCCCCCTTGGAGTGGGCTCTGGAAACACCATATATTTT.